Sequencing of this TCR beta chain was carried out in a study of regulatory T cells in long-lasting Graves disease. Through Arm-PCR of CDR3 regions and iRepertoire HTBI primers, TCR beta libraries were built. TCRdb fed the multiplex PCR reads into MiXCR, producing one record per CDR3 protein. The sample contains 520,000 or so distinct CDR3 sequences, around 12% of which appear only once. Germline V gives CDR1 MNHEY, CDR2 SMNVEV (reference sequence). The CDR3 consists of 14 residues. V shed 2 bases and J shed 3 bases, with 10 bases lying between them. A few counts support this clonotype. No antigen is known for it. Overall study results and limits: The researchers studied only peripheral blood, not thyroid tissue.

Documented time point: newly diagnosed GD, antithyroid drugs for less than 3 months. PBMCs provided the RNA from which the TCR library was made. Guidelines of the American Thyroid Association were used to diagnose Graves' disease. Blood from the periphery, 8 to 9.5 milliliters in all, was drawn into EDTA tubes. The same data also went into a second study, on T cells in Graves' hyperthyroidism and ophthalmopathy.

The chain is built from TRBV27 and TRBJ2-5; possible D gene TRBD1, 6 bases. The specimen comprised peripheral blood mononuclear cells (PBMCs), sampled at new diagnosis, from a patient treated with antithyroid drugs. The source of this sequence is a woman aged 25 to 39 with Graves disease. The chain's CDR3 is CASSLRRTEETQYF. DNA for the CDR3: TGTGCCAGCAGTTTACGCCGGACAGAAGAGACCCAGTACTTC.